Described below is a single T cell receptor beta chain sequence and its context. From germline, CDR1 is SGHKS and CDR2 YYEKEE (reference sequence). Trimming took 2 bases from V and 6 from J, leaving 24 bases between them. This CDR3 has 17 residues. Sequencing was performed with immunoSEQ multiplex PCR; in TCRdb, only in-frame clones are kept and a portion is missing. The table has some 25,000 clones, 85% seen once; the top ten hold around a quarter. This sample was taken from a study of OX40 agonist ivuxolimab in advanced cancers. The sequence derives from an adult with an advanced solid tumor such as melanoma, head and neck, liver or kidney cancer. The source was CD4+ or CD8+ T cells sorted from blood, collected in a trial of the OX40 agonist ivuxolimab. The J gene is TRBJ2-7, the V gene TRBV5-5; D perhaps matches TRBD1 (5 bases). CDR3 residues: CASSFFPGVAGPSEQYF. The CDR3 bases are TGTGCCAGCAGCTTTTTTCCCGGCGTCGCAGGGCCGAGCGAGCAGTACTTC.